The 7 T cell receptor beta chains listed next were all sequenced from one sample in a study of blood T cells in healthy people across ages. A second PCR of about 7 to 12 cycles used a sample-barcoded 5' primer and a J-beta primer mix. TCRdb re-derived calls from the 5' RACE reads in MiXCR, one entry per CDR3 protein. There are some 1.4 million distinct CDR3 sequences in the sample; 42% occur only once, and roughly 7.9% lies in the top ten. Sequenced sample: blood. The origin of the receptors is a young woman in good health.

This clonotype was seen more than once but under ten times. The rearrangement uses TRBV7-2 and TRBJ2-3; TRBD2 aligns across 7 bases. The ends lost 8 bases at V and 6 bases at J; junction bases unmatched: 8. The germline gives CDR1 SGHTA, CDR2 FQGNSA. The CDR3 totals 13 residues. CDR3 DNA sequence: TGTGCCAGCCGCGCCCGACTAGCTGATACGCAGTATTTT. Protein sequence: CASRARLADTQYF.

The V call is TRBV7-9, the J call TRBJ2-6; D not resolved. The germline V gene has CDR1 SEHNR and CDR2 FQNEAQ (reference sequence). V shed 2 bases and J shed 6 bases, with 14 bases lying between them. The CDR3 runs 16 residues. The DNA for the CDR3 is TGTGCCAGCAGCTTATGGGGTTCTGGGTCGGCCAACGTCCTGACTTTC. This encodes CASSLWGSGSANVLTF.

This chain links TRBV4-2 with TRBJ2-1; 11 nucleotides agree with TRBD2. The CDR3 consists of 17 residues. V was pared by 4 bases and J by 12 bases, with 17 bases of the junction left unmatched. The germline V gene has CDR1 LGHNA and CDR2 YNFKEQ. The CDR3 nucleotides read TGTGCCAGCAGCCCTTCCCTTACTAGCGGGGGCACAGATACGCAGTTCTTC. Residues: CASSPSLTSGGTDTQFF.

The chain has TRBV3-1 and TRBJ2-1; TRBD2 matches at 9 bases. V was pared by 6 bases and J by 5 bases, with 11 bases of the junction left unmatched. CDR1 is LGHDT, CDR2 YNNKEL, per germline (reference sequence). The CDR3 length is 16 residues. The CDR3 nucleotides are TGTGCCAGCAGTACCAATAGCGGGAGTGCACACAATGAGCAGTTCTTC. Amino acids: CASSTNSGSAHNEQFF.

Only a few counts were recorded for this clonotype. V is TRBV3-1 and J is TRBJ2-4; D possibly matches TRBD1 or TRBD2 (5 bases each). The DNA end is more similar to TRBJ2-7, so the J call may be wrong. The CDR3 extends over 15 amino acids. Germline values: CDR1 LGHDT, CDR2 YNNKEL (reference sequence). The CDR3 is CASSQDPQGAYEQYF. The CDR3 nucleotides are TGTGCCAGCAGCCAAGATCCCCAGGGAGCCTACGAGCAGTACTTC.

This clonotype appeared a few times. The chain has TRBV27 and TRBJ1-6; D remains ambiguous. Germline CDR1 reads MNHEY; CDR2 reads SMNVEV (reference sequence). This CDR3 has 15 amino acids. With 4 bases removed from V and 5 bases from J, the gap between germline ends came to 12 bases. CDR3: CASSSRWRDNSPLHF. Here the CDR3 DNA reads TGTGCCAGCAGTTCCCGGTGGCGGGATAATTCACCCCTCCACTTT.

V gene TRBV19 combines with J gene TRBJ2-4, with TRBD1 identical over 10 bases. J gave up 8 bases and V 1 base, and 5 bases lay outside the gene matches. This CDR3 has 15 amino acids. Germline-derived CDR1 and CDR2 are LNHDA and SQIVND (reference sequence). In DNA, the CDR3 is TGTGCCAGTAGTATAGTACGACAGGGGGCAGACATTCAGTACTTC. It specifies CASSIVRQGADIQYF.